The present TCR beta chain was sequenced within a study of T cell clonality in common variable immunodeficiency (dated by TCRdb to the mid-2010s). General study outcomes and caveats: Fewer deletions and N-nucleotide insertions were reportedly observed in CVID TCRbeta sequences, and highly modified clones with 13 or more V deletions were reportedly absent from CVID TCRbeta sequences. According to the authors, figuring out what caused the increased clonality in CVID would require sequencing the repertoires of T cell subpopulations. CVID subjects shared fewer TCRbeta clones with each other than healthy controls did (p < 0.0001). Even though DNA input was equal, the average per sample came to about 81,820 unique sequences for controls compared with 30,000 to 40,000 for CVID samples. Compared with healthy controls, CVID subjects showed increased TCRbeta clonality (t-test p = 0.018), a feature most characteristic of about a third of subjects. Correlations between repertoire features and clinical complications were limited by patient heterogeneity within the CVID cohort.

Ten or more counts support this clone. What antigen it recognizes has not been identified. The read is 3 residues too short to cover the CDR3 end, so that end is filled in from the germline J gene. Standard criteria, namely reduction of serum IgG, IgA and/or IgM below the normal range together with specific antibody deficiency, were applied for the diagnosis of CVID. A total of 40 to 50 subjects (approximately 15 female and 30 or so male; age range roughly 8 to 70 years, mean age around 39) were included in the CVID group. Predominantly Caucasian heritage was noted among both the CVID patients and the healthy controls. At the time of study participation, every CVID subject had been on replacement immunoglobulin therapy for one year or longer. At blood collection, none of the CVID subjects was ill or on immunomodulatory or immunosuppressive medication. From each donor, 5 to 8 ml of heparinized peripheral whole blood was collected. Genomic DNA from adults with common variable immune deficiency (CVID) and from healthy adult controls was used to sequence TCRbeta CDR3 repertoires. Diluted blood was density-centrifuged over Hypaque 1077 or Ficoll-Paque to isolate peripheral blood mononuclear cells. Genomic DNA was extracted from unsorted mononuclear cells by Qiagen column purification or by a centrifugation-based method.

From V the trimming removes 4 bases and from J it removes 4 bases, while the gene matches leave 6 bases of the junction unaccounted for. CDR3 length: 16 amino acids, cysteine to phenylalanine. The DNA has 39 bases, all within the CDR3, and is read from base 1. Via the germline V gene, CDR1 is SGHRS and CDR2 YFSETQ. Equivalent amounts of genomic DNA from CVID and control samples were used as sequencing input. For every sample, a 60 bp segment covering the rearranged TCRbeta CDR3 region was amplified and then sequenced. The immunoSEQ assay, a bias-corrected multiplex PCR combined with high-throughput sequencing, was used to amplify TCRbeta. Processing in the source paper ran as follows. Each unique nucleotide sequence was treated as a clone and annotated with V, D and J genes, copy number and frequency. Sequences were labeled productive if in frame, and non-productive if out of frame or containing stop codons. As previously described, clonality was calculated on the basis of Shannon's entropy. Mean CDR3 Kyte-Doolittle hydropathy was derived from the predicted amino acid sequences of productive clones. Hierarchical clustering of scaled V gene usage was performed with the R hclust function using Manhattan distance and complete linkage. To assess clone sharing by CDR3 amino acid sequence, 12 repertoires per group were resampled over 100 rounds. The repertoires were searched for about 70 published EBV-specific and roughly 230 published CMV-specific TCRbeta sequences. Two CVID samples yielding fewer than 10,000 sequences were excluded from analysis, leaving 42 CVID repertoires. Drawn from immuneACCESS, this table holds only the in-frame rearrangements with V and J called that TCRdb kept. Clones are partly lost; checked studies trace under half to an unresolved V gene and leave the rest unexplained. The V and J calls and clone size were taken over from that table, and D and trimming were inferred from the DNA. The data for this sample show about 26,000 clones, each detected more than once. Approximately 24% of the sample goes to the ten largest clones.

The TCR was taken from a human donor with common variable immunodeficiency. The sample comprised peripheral blood mononuclear cells. The chain couples TRBV5-1 to TRBJ2-3; 13 of the junction bases match TRBD2. The CDR3 in this case is CASSPGTSGTADTQYF. The sequenced part of the CDR3 DNA is TGCGCCAGCAGCCCGGGGACTAGCGGGACAGCAGATACG. The entire variable domain, with the stretches around the CDR3 drawn from the reference TRBV5-1 and TRBJ2-3 proteins, is KAGVTQTPRYLIKTRGQQVTLSCSPISGHRSVSWYQQTPGQGLQFLFEYFSETQRNKGNFPGRFSGRQFSNSRSEMNVSTLELGDSALYLCASSPGTSGTADTQYFGPGTRLTVL.